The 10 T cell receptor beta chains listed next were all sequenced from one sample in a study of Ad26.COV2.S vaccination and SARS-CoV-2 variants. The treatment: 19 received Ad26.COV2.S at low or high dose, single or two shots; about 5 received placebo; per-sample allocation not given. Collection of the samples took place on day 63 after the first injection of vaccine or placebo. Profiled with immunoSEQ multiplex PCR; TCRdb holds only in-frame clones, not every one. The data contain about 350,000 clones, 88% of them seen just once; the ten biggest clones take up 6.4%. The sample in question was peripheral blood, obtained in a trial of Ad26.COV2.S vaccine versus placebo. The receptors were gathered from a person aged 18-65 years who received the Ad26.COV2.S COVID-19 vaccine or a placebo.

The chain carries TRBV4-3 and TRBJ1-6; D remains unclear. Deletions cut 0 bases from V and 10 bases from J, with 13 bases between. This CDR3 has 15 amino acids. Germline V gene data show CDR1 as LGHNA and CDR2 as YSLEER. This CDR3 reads CASSQEWDSGSPLHF. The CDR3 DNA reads TGCGCCAGCAGCCAAGAGTGGGATAGCGGCTCACCCCTCCACTTT.

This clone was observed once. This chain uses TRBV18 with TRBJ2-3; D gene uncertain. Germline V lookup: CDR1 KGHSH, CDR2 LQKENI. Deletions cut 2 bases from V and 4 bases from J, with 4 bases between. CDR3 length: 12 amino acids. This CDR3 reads CASSPMSDTQYF. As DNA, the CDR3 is TGTGCCAGCTCACCAATGTCAGATACGCAGTATTTT. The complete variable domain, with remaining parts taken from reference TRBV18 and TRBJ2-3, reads NAGVMQNPRHLVRRRGQEARLRCSPMKGHSHVYWYRQLPEEGLKFMVYLQKENIIDESGMPKERFSAEFPKEGPSILRIQQVVRGDSAAYFCASSPMSDTQYFGPGTRLTVL.

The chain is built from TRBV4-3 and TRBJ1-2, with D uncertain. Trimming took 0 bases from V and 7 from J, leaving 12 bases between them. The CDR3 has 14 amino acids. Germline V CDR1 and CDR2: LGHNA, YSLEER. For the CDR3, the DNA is TGCGCCAGCAGCCAAGACAGAGGGCGGGGTGGCTACACCTTC. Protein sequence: CASSQDRGRGGYTF.

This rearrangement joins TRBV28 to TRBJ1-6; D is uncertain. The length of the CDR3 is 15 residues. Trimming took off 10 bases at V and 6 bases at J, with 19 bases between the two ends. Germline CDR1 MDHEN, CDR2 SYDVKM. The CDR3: CATKNDGTPNSPLHF. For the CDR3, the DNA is TGTGCCACGAAGAACGACGGAACTCCTAATTCACCCCTCCACTTT. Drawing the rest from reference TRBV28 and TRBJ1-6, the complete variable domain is DVKVTQSSRYLVKRTGEKVFLECVQDMDHENMFWYRQDPGLGLRLIYFSYDVKMKEKGDIPEGYSVSREKKERFSLILESASTNQTSMYLCATKNDGTPNSPLHFGNGTRLTVT.

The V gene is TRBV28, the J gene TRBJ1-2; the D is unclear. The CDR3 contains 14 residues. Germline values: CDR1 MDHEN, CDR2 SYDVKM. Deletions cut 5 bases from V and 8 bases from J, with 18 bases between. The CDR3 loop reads CASSLPGMTGGYTF. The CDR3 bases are TGTGCCAGCAGTCTGCCCGGGATGACGGGGGGCTACACCTTC.

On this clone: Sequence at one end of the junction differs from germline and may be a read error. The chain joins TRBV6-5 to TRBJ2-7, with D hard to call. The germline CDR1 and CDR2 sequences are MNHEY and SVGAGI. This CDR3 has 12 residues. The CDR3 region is CASTYSSYEQYF. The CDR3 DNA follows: TGTGCCAGCACTTACAGCTCCTACGAGCAGTACTTC.

This CDR3 reads CAWSVDMAAGGNEKLFF. CDR3 bases: TGTGCCTGGAGTGTCGATATGGCGGCCGGTGGGAATGAAAAACTGTTTTTT. The J gene is TRBJ1-4, the V gene TRBV30, with D uncertain. The length of the CDR3 is 17 residues. V lost 0 bases to trimming and J lost 5 bases, with 19 bases between them. Germline assignment: CDR1 GTSNPN and CDR2 SVGIG (reference sequence).

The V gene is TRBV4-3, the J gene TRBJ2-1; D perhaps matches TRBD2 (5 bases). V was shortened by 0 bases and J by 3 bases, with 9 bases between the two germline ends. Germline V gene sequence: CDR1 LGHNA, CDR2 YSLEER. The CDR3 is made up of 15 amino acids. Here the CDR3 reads CASSQEGAFYNEQFF. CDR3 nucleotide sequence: TGCGCCAGCAGCCAAGAGGGAGCGTTCTACAATGAGCAGTTCTTC.

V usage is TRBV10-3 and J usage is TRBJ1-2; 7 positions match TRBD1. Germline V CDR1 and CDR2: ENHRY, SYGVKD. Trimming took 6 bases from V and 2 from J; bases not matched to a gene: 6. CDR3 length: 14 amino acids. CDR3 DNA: TGTGCCATCAGCCAGACAGGGCCCAACTATGGCTACACCTTC. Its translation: CAISQTGPNYGYTF.

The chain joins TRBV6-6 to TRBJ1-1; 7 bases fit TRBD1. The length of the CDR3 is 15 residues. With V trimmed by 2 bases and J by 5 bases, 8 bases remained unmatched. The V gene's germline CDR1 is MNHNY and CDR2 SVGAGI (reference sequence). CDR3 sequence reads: CASSYPGQVGTEAFF. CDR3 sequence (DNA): TGTGCCAGCAGTTACCCCGGACAGGTGGGGACTGAAGCTTTCTTT.